The 32 T cell receptor beta chains below all came from one sample that was sequenced in a study of T cells expressing NK-cell markers. TCRdb re-called the 5' RACE reads and catalogs CDR3 proteins one per entry, DNA excluded. Recorded for this sample: about 190,000 distinct CDR3 sequences. The sample was blood T cells: a sorted CD56 or NKG2C T cell subset, CD4+ or CD8+ T cells, or bulk PBMC T cells (not recorded which). Receptor source: a man aged 18 to 69 in good health.

This chain connects TRBV7-2 to TRBJ1-5. Germline CDR1 SGHTA, CDR2 FQGNSA. This CDR3 comprises 12 residues. The CDR3 here is CASSSYNQPQHF.

This rearrangement joins TRBV5-1 to TRBJ2-7; the TRBD2 assignment by TCRdb is unverifiable without DNA. This CDR3 has 14 amino acids. CDR1 is SGHRS, CDR2 YFSETQ, per germline. This CDR3 reads CASRLAGGTWEQYF.

The V call is TRBV15, the J call TRBJ2-7. This CDR3 is built from 15 residues. The germline V gene has CDR1 LNHNV and CDR2 YYDKDF (reference sequence). The CDR3 here is CATSRDSDPGYEQYF.

The genes are TRBV12-3 or TRBV12-4 and TRBJ2-3; the D call from TCRdb, TRBD2, cannot be confirmed without DNA. This CDR3 has 13 residues. CDR3 protein: CASSRGLSDTQYF.

The rearrangement joins TRBV6-5 to TRBJ2-2; as DNA is missing, the TRBD2 call by TCRdb cannot be tested. CDR1 is MNHEY and CDR2 is SVGAGI in the germline V gene. The CDR3 is 15 amino acids. This CDR3 is CASSTLVVNTGELFF.

V usage is TRBV12-3 or TRBV12-4 and J usage is TRBJ2-4; TCRdb lists TRBD1, though no DNA is available to test this call. The CDR3 extends over 14 amino acids. CDR3 protein: CASSLGQGKNIQYF.

V and J are TRBV9 and TRBJ1-2. CDR3 length equals 14 residues. Per germline, CDR1 SGDLS and CDR2 YYNGEE. The CDR3 loop is CASSVVGLNYGYTF.

The chain employs TRBV11-3 and TRBJ2-1. CDR1 is SGHNT, CDR2 YENEEA, per germline. The CDR3 loop spans 15 amino acids. CDR3 loop: CASSLDDTLGNEQFF.

The V gene is TRBV5-1, the J gene TRBJ2-5; checking the TCRdb D call of TRBD2 is not possible without DNA. Germline CDR1 SGHRS, CDR2 YFSETQ. This CDR3 spans 16 amino acids. This chain's CDR3 is CASSFGLAGRQETQYF.

J is TRBJ2-2 and V is TRBV15. Germline loops: CDR1 LNHNV, CDR2 YYDKDF (reference sequence). CDR3 length: 13 residues. The CDR3 protein is CATSRRDTGELFF.

The CDR3 region is CASSLWGRGSYEQYF. The chain uses TRBV27 and TRBJ2-7; TCRdb designates TRBD2, a call that cannot be tested without DNA. The CDR3 is 15 residues long. Germline V gives CDR1 MNHEY, CDR2 SMNVEV (reference sequence).

V usage is TRBV7-9 and J usage is TRBJ2-5; TCRdb calls TRBD2, which cannot be checked without DNA. Germline V gene data show CDR1 as SEHNR and CDR2 as FQNEAQ (reference sequence). The CDR3 runs 16 residues. Here the CDR3 reads CASSIPGTSGQETQYF.

V usage is TRBV7-9 and J usage is TRBJ1-2. The CDR3 consists of 15 residues. Per germline, CDR1 SEHNR and CDR2 FQNEAQ (reference sequence). The CDR3 reads CASSLQVSFSSGYTF.

This sequence joins TRBV10-3 and TRBJ1-2. Germline V gene lookup returns CDR1 ENHRY and CDR2 SYGVKD. The CDR3 runs 15 residues. The CDR3 loop reads CAISESGRLDYGYTF.

V usage is TRBV21-1 and J usage is TRBJ1-1. TRBV21-1 is designated a pseudogene. The CDR3 consists of 13 residues. CDR3 protein: CASSGETNTEAFF.

This sequence joins TRBV7-9 and TRBJ2-7; TCRdb selects TRBD1, and the lack of DNA leaves this call unchecked. Germline V CDR1 and CDR2: SEHNR, FQNEAQ (reference sequence). The CDR3 extends over 15 amino acids. CDR3 sequence reads: CASSLGVGTTYEQYF.

The chain has TRBV2 and TRBJ1-2. Germline CDR1 SNHLY, CDR2 FYNNEI. This CDR3 is 14 amino acids long. CDR3 protein: CASRDPGRDYGYTF. Full variable domain (missing parts from reference TRBV2 and TRBJ1-2): EPEVTQTPSHQVTQMGQEVILRCVPISNHLYFYWYRQILGQKVEFLVSFYNNEISEKSEIFDDQFSVERPDGSNFTLKIRSTKLEDSAMYFCASRDPGRDYGYTFGSGTRLTVV.

V is TRBV5-8 and J is TRBJ2-2. CDR1 and CDR2 (germline): SGHTS, YDEGEE. CDR3 size: 15 residues. CDR3 sequence: CASSLQLASTGELFF.

The chain couples TRBV11-2 to TRBJ2-3; the TCRdb call, TRBD2, lacks DNA for checking. This CDR3 has 17 residues. Germline CDR1 is SGHAT and CDR2 is FQNNGV. CDR3 sequence: CASSPRLAEILTDTQYF. Full variable domain (remainder filled in from reference TRBV11-2 and TRBJ2-3): EAGVAQSPRYKIIEKRQSVAFWCNPISGHATLYWYQQILGQGPKLLIQFQNNGVVDDSQLPKDRFSAERLKGVDSTLKIQPAKLEDSAVYLCASSPRLAEILTDTQYFGPGTRLTVL.

The chain recombines TRBV5-5 with TRBJ1-6; TCRdb reports TRBD1, a call that lacks DNA to check it against. The germline V gene encodes CDR1 SGHKS and CDR2 YYEKEE (reference sequence). The CDR3 is 15 residues long. This CDR3 is CASAQSGQGSSPLHF.

The chain is built from TRBV13 and TRBJ2-7. The CDR3 is made up of 13 amino acids. Germline loops: CDR1 PRHDT, CDR2 FYEKMQ (reference sequence). The CDR3 region is CASSLAGNHEQYF. Full variable domain (rest looked up from reference TRBV13 and TRBJ2-7): AAGVIQSPRHLIKEKRETATLKCYPIPRHDTVYWYQQGPGQDPQFLISFYEKMQSDKGSIPDRFSAQQFSDYHSELNMSSLELGDSALYFCASSLAGNHEQYFGPGTRLTVT.

The chain recombines TRBV27 with TRBJ1-6. CDR1 is MNHEY, CDR2 SMNVEV, per germline (reference sequence). This CDR3 contains 16 residues. The CDR3 reads CASSLVEGSYNSPLHF.

The V and J genes are TRBV7-6 and TRBJ2-3; the D call from TCRdb, TRBD2, cannot be confirmed without DNA. Germline-derived CDR1 and CDR2 are SGHVS and FNYEAQ. CDR3 length: 19 amino acids. CDR3 sequence: CASSLGLAGGPSSTDTQYF.

The chain has TRBV12-3 or TRBV12-4 and TRBJ1-5; TCRdb designates TRBD1, a call that cannot be tested without DNA. CDR3 size: 11 residues. The CDR3 protein is CASSMTGDQHF.

The CDR3 sequence is CASSELGTGDDEQYF. The chain carries TRBV6-1 and TRBJ2-7; TCRdb designates TRBD1, a call that cannot be tested without DNA. The germline CDR1 and CDR2 sequences are MNHNS and SASEGT. This CDR3 is built from 15 residues.

CDR3 region: CASSRGGFPTNEKLFF. V and J are TRBV27 and TRBJ1-4; without DNA, the TCRdb call of TRBD1 cannot be checked. The CDR3 has 16 amino acids. The germline CDR1 and CDR2 sequences are MNHEY and SMNVEV (reference sequence).

The V call is TRBV5-1, the J call TRBJ2-5; the TCRdb call, TRBD1, lacks DNA for checking. The CDR3 is made up of 22 amino acids. From germline, CDR1 is SGHRS and CDR2 YFSETQ. Here the CDR3 reads CASSLGFFSATEELGDGETQYF.

This chain connects TRBV2 to TRBJ2-7; with no DNA, the TCRdb D assignment of TRBD2 cannot be verified. Germline V gene sequence: CDR1 SNHLY, CDR2 FYNNEI. The length of the CDR3 is 19 residues. CDR3 sequence reads: CASSELRTSGGAHQYEQYF.

The chain uses TRBV7-9 and TRBJ2-7. The CDR3 loop spans 14 amino acids. Germline values: CDR1 SEHNR, CDR2 FQNEAQ (reference sequence). The CDR3 loop reads CASSLPESKYEQYF. Using reference TRBV7-9 and TRBJ2-7 for the parts outside the CDR3, the full variable domain is DTGVSQNPRHKITKRGQNVTFRCDPISEHNRLYWYRQTLGQGPEFLTYFQNEAQLEKSRLLSDRFSAERPKGSFSTLEIQRTEQGDSAMYLCASSLPESKYEQYFGPGTRLTVT.

The chain is built from TRBV27 and TRBJ2-2; TCRdb lists TRBD1, though no DNA is available to test this call. This CDR3 has 16 amino acids. Germline CDR1 reads MNHEY; CDR2 reads SMNVEV (reference sequence). The CDR3 spells CASSPYPIGPGVELFF.

The CDR3 here is CASSLSPGGDLYYEQYF. This chain connects TRBV5-1 to TRBJ2-7; the D call from TCRdb, TRBD1, cannot be confirmed without DNA. This CDR3 contains 17 residues. CDR1 is SGHRS, CDR2 YFSETQ, per germline.

The chain recombines TRBV7-9 with TRBJ2-3; the TCRdb D gene call, TRBD1, has no DNA to confirm it. The CDR3 contains 14 residues. Germline CDR1 reads SEHNR; CDR2 reads FQNEAQ (reference sequence). The CDR3 region is CASSPWDMPDTQYF. The complete variable domain, with remaining parts taken from reference TRBV7-9 and TRBJ2-3, reads DTGVSQNPRHKITKRGQNVTFRCDPISEHNRLYWYRQTLGQGPEFLTYFQNEAQLEKSRLLSDRFSAERPKGSFSTLEIQRTEQGDSAMYLCASSPWDMPDTQYFGPGTRLTVL.